Below are 20 T cell receptor beta chains sequenced from a single sample in a study of T cell responses to AZD1222 COVID-19 vaccine. The protocol was immunoSEQ multiplex PCR, while the TCRdb copy is restricted to in-frame clones and leaves out a portion. The sample holds more than 150,000 clones; approximately 92% are singletons and the top ten take 8.5% to 12%. The sequenced sample was peripheral blood, obtained on day 0 of AZD1222 vaccination. The receptors originated from an adult in good health.

The rearrangement links TRBV6-1 to TRBJ1-5; D is undetermined. This CDR3 region has 13 residues. V dropped 2 bases and J dropped 7 bases, with 9 bases sitting between them. Germline loops: CDR1 MNHNS, CDR2 SASEGT. This CDR3 is CASSERPSQPQHF. The DNA of the CDR3 is TGTGCCAGCAGTGAACGGCCAAGCCAGCCCCAGCATTTT.

The chain joins TRBV5-4 to TRBJ2-7; D gene uncertain. The CDR3 is made up of 14 amino acids. The germline gives CDR1 SGHNT, CDR2 YYREEE (reference sequence). The V end was cut by 0 bases, the J end by 2 bases, with 9 bases between. CDR3 residues: CASSLDRGPYEQYV. CDR3 nucleotides: TGTGCCAGCAGCTTGGATCGAGGTCCCTACGAGCAGTACGTC.

The J gene is TRBJ1-1, the V gene TRBV5-6, with a possible D match to TRBD1 (6 bases). From germline, CDR1 is SGHDT and CDR2 YYEEEE. With 1 base removed from V and 3 bases from J, the gap between germline ends came to 13 bases. The CDR3 has 15 amino acids. CDR3 amino acids: CASSLLEGVDTEAFF. CDR3 nucleotide sequence: TGTGCCAGCAGCTTGTTGGAGGGGGTGGACACTGAAGCTTTCTTT.

The chain joins TRBV21-1 to TRBJ2-2; the D segment call TRBD2 is taken from the table without a DNA check. TRBV21-1 is a recognized pseudogene. The CDR3 has 18 residues. CDR3 coding DNA: TGTGCCAGCAGCAAAGAAAAGGTAGCGGGGGACCTTCCCGGGGAGCTGTTTTTT. This sequence encodes CASSKEKVAGDLPGELFF.

The CDR3 spells CASSPGQGQETQYF. The CDR3 region has the DNA TGTGCCAGCAGTCCTGGACAGGGGCAAGAGACCCAGTACTTC. The chain couples TRBV25-1 to TRBJ2-5, with 9 nucleotides matching TRBD1. CDR1 is MGHDK and CDR2 is SYGVNS in the germline V gene. The V and J ends lost 5 bases and 2 bases, in that order; junction bases with no gene match: 3. The CDR3 runs to 14 residues. The complete variable domain, with remaining parts taken from reference TRBV25-1 and TRBJ2-5, reads EADIYQTPRYLVIGTGKKITLECSQTMGHDKMYWYQQDPGMELHLIHYSYGVNSTEKGDLSSESTVSRIRTEHFPLTLESARPSHTSQYLCASSPGQGQETQYFGPGTRLLVL.

J is TRBJ1-2 and V is TRBV3-1 (or the pseudogene TRBV3-2), with a possible D match to TRBD1 (5 bases). The germline V and J ends were trimmed by 1 base and 4 bases, with 13 bases remaining between them. Germline V gives CDR1 LGHDT, CDR2 YNNKEL (reference sequence). The CDR3 totals 15 residues. This CDR3 is CASSQVRGAFYGYTF. The CDR3 DNA follows: TGTGCCAGCAGCCAAGTGAGGGGCGCGTTCTATGGCTACACCTTC.

The V and J genes are TRBV7-8 and TRBJ2-1; 13 bases line up with TRBD2. Germline CDR1 is SGHVS and CDR2 is FQNEAQ. J lost 3 bases, V lost 8 bases, and 7 bases had no gene match. The CDR3 length is 16 residues. The CDR3 nucleotides are TGTGCCAGCTCCTCTGGACTAGCGGGGGACTACAATGAGCAGTTCTTC. Translation gives CASSSGLAGDYNEQFF.

This sequence joins TRBV5-6 and TRBJ1-4; D is possibly TRBD1 (5 bases). Germline-derived CDR1 and CDR2 are SGHDT and YYEEEE. This CDR3 comprises 17 residues. V lost 0 bases and J 5 bases, leaving 17 bases between the germline ends. The CDR3 spells CASSLGNDWGGNEKLFF. CDR3 bases: TGTGCCAGCAGCTTGGGGAACGATTGGGGGGGAAATGAAAAACTGTTTTTT.

This clone appeared once. The rearrangement joins TRBV14 to TRBJ1-6; no clear D. CDR3 length: 13 amino acids. Germline CDR1 SGHDN, CDR2 FVKESK. V shed 1 base and J shed 7 bases, with 5 bases lying between them. CDR3: CASSQVPNSPLHF. Written as DNA, the CDR3 is TGTGCCAGCAGCCAAGTACCGAATTCACCCCTCCACTTT.

This sequence joins TRBV19 and TRBJ1-2; 8 bases align to TRBD1. Germline lookup yields CDR1 LNHDA and CDR2 SQIVND (reference sequence). V lost 6 bases, J lost 4 bases, and 13 bases stayed unmatched. The CDR3 length is 16 residues. CDR3 coding DNA: TGTGCCAGTAGACCCTTGGCAGGGGGCGCCGGCTATGGCTACACCTTC. It specifies CASRPLAGGAGYGYTF.

The chain carries TRBV9 and TRBJ1-3; D perhaps matches TRBD1 (5 bases). Trimming cost V 4 bases and J 2 bases, with 16 bases left between them. Germline V lookup: CDR1 SGDLS, CDR2 YYNGEE. CDR3 length: 16 residues. The CDR3 bases are TGTGCCAGCAGCCCACTCGGGCGGGGGGCTGGAAACACCATATATTTT. The encoded protein is CASSPLGRGAGNTIYF.

V is TRBV19 and J is TRBJ2-5; no definite D call. Germline-derived CDR1 and CDR2 are LNHDA and SQIVND (reference sequence). V lost 2 bases, J lost 0 bases, and 1 base lay in between. The CDR3 is made up of 12 amino acids. The CDR3: CASSIHQETQYF. The CDR3 coding sequence is TGTGCCAGTAGTATACACCAAGAGACCCAGTACTTC.

This CDR3 reads CASGLTSVPGELFF. In nucleotides, the CDR3 is TGTGCTAGTGGTTTAACTAGCGTCCCCGGGGAGCTGTTTTTT. The J gene is TRBJ2-2, the V gene TRBV12-5; 7 bases are a match to TRBD2. V dropped 3 bases and J dropped 6; count of bases not matched to a gene: 4. CDR3 length equals 14 residues. Germline V lookup: CDR1 LGHNT, CDR2 FRNRAP.

The chain uses TRBV27 and TRBJ2-3; unclear D gene. Germline loops: CDR1 MNHEY, CDR2 SMNVEV (reference sequence). V was trimmed by 7 bases and J by 3 bases, leaving 11 bases between them. The CDR3 spans 13 residues. The CDR3 nucleotides are TGTGCCAGCAAAACCATACTGACAGATACGCAGTATTTT. It codes for CASKTILTDTQYF.

The J gene is TRBJ2-1, the V gene TRBV10-3, with D uncertain. The length of the CDR3 is 15 residues. Germline CDR1 reads ENHRY; CDR2 reads SYGVKD. Deletions cut 3 bases from V and 0 bases from J, with 9 bases between. The CDR3 sequence is CAISDQKSSYNEQFF. In DNA form, the CDR3 reads TGTGCCATCAGTGATCAGAAGAGCTCCTACAATGAGCAGTTCTTC.

This sequence joins TRBV5-5 and TRBJ1-1; D gene uncertain. The length of the CDR3 is 13 residues. V lost 1 base to trimming and J lost 7 bases, with 11 bases between them. Germline V lookup: CDR1 SGHKS, CDR2 YYEKEE (reference sequence). In nucleotides, the CDR3 is TGTGCCAGCAGCTTGATTCCAGACGGTGAAGCTTTCTTT. This translates into CASSLIPDGEAFF.

V is TRBV9 and J is TRBJ1-2; D is perhaps TRBD1 (6 bases). Trimming cost V 4 bases and J 4 bases, with 17 bases left between them. In germline, CDR1 is SGDLS, CDR2 YYNGEE. The CDR3 covers 15 residues. The CDR3 DNA reads as TGTGCCAGCAGCCAGACAGGCAGGGAGATCTATGGCTACACCTTC. As protein: CASSQTGREIYGYTF.

V and J are TRBV18 and TRBJ2-7; D is unresolved. CDR3 length: 15 residues. V was trimmed by 0 bases and J by 1 base, leaving 10 bases between them. CDR1 KGHSH and CDR2 LQKENI come from the germline V gene. CDR3 nucleotide sequence: TGTGCCAGCTCACCACCCGCTAGTAGATCCTACGAGCAGTACTTC. It is translated as CASSPPASRSYEQYF.

The genes are TRBV7-2 and TRBJ1-4; unclear D gene. V lost 5 bases, J lost 3 bases, and 13 bases lay in between. The CDR3 covers 15 residues. Per germline, CDR1 SGHTA and CDR2 FQGNSA. The CDR3 spells CASSDWRRANEKLFF. Written as DNA, the CDR3 is TGTGCCAGCAGCGATTGGCGTCGCGCTAATGAAAAACTGTTTTTT.

The V gene is TRBV6-5, the J gene TRBJ1-1; D remains ambiguous. This CDR3 region has 11 residues. Germline V CDR1 and CDR2: MNHEY, SVGAGI. The V gene lost 2 bases and the J gene lost 12 bases, with 10 bases spanning the gap. CDR3 amino acids: CASSYPPQTFF. In nucleotides, the CDR3 is TGTGCCAGCAGTTACCCCCCCCAAACTTTCTTT.